This T cell receptor beta chain was observed in a study of Ad26.COV2.S vaccination and SARS-CoV-2 variants. The repertoire was sequenced with immunoSEQ multiplex PCR; TCRdb's copy has only in-frame clones and lacks some. The repertoire has about 460,000 clones, roughly 87% of them found once; the top ten carry over 1.5%. This CDR3 contains 16 residues. V was cut by 4 bases and J by 0 bases, with 15 bases left in between. Germline assignment: CDR1 SGDLS and CDR2 YYNGEE. Treatment meaning: over 15 received Ad26.COV2.S at low or high dose, single or two shots; roughly five received placebo; per-sample allocation not given. At day 63 after the first vaccine or placebo injection, samples were drawn. An Ad26 vector was used to express Wuhan-strain SARS-CoV-2 spike as the vaccine.

The receptor's source is a person between 18 and 59 years old who received the Ad26.COV2.S COVID-19 vaccine or a placebo. The gene calls are TRBV9 and TRBJ2-3; tentatively, D is TRBD2 (5 bases). The specimen was peripheral blood, collected in a trial of Ad26.COV2.S vaccine versus placebo. The CDR3 here is CASSPQRLTSTDTQYF. DNA for the CDR3: TGTGCCAGCAGCCCCCAGCGGCTCACTAGCACAGATACGCAGTATTTT.